Presented here are 10 T cell receptor beta chains from one specimen sequenced in a study of early T cells in non-severe SARS-CoV-2 infection. From the 5' RACE reads, TCRdb called clonotypes with MiXCR, one entry per CDR3 protein. The repertoire holds roughly 56,000 distinct CDR3 sequences, approximately 7.6% seen once, with approximately 4.4% in the top ten. The sample comprised whole blood. The receptors shown here come from an adult who was a healthcare worker with PCR-confirmed SARS-CoV-2 infection or an uninfected control (not recorded which).

The chain recombines TRBV18 with TRBJ1-4; D might be TRBD1 (5 bases). V gave up 3 bases and J gave up 0 bases, with 17 bases separating them. The CDR3 covers 18 residues. In germline, CDR1 is KGHSH, CDR2 LQKENI. The CDR3 here is CASSPQGIIGTTNEKLFF. CDR3 nucleotide sequence: TGTGCCAGCTCACCTCAGGGCATAATCGGGACAACTAATGAAAAACTGTTTTTT.

This clonotype appeared a few times. V usage is TRBV7-9 and J usage is TRBJ2-3; D is perhaps TRBD1 or TRBD2 (5 bases each). CDR1 is SEHNR, CDR2 FQNEAQ, per germline (reference sequence). The V and J ends lost 0 bases and 2 bases respectively, with 9 bases between them. The CDR3 is 15 amino acids. Written as DNA, the CDR3 is TGTGCCAGCAGCTTAGCGGGACGGACCACAGATACGCAGTATTTT. Translation gives CASSLAGRTTDTQYF.

The CDR3: CASSHSPGLAHEQFF. CDR3 sequence (DNA): TGCGCCAGCAGTCACAGCCCAGGGCTAGCTCATGAGCAGTTCTTC. The chain couples TRBV10-1 to TRBJ2-1; D may match TRBD1 or TRBD2 (5 bases each). CDR3 length: 15 residues. CDR1 and CDR2 (germline): WNHNN, SYGVQD (reference sequence). The V gene lost 5 bases and the J gene lost 8 bases, with 19 bases spanning the gap.

Ten or more counts support this clonotype. The V call is TRBV7-2, the J call TRBJ2-7; D is unresolved. V was trimmed by 1 base and J by 4 bases, leaving 14 bases between them. The CDR3 is 15 residues long. Germline assignment: CDR1 SGHTA and CDR2 FQGNSA. The CDR3, as DNA: TGTGCCAGCAGCTTAGATCCAGGCTCTGCGTACGAGCAGTACTTC. Translating it yields CASSLDPGSAYEQYF. Together with reference TRBV7-2 and TRBJ2-7, the CDR3 gives the full variable domain: GAGVSQSPSNKVTEKGKDVELRCDPISGHTALYWYRQSLGQGLEFLIYFQGNSAPDKSGLPSDRFSAERTGGSVSTLTIQRTQQEDSAVYLCASSLDPGSAYEQYFGPGTRLTVT.

The rearrangement uses TRBV11-2 and TRBJ2-1, with TRBD2 identical over 13 bases. V shed 6 bases, J shed 6 bases, and the junction held 5 bases outside the gene matches. The CDR3 sequence is 15 residues long. Per the germline V gene, CDR1 is SGHAT and CDR2 is FQNNGV. This CDR3 is CASRLAGGLFNEQFF. The CDR3 nucleotides read TGTGCCAGCAGACTAGCGGGGGGGCTTTTCAATGAGCAGTTCTTC.

In this sample, this clonotype turned up a few times. V and J are TRBV20-1 and TRBJ1-1, with D possibly being TRBD1 (5 bases). The ends were cut back, 0 bases at V and 5 bases at J, with 13 bases in the middle. CDR3 length: 14 residues. Germline V CDR1 and CDR2: DFQATT, SNEGSKA (reference sequence). The CDR3 DNA reads TGCAGTGCTAGAGAACAGACAAGGGGAACTGAAGCTTTCTTT. Amino acid sequence: CSAREQTRGTEAFF.

This clonotype was picked up a small number of times. The chain links TRBV29-1 to TRBJ2-1, with D uncertain. The CDR3 spans 15 residues. Germline values: CDR1 SQVTM, CDR2 ANQGSEA. V dropped 2 bases and J dropped 2 bases, with 13 bases sitting between them. The CDR3 region has the DNA TGCAGCGTTGAATCCCCCCGAGGAGCCTACAATGAGCAGTTCTTC. This translates into CSVESPRGAYNEQFF.

This clonotype occurred a few times. The chain carries TRBV6-5 and TRBJ1-6, with a tentative D call TRBD1 (5 bases). Trimming left V 4 bases short and J 7 bases short, with 14 bases between. CDR3 length equals 15 residues. Germline assignment: CDR1 MNHEY and CDR2 SVGAGI. CDR3 region: CASSSRQTRNSPLHF. In DNA form, the CDR3 reads TGTGCCAGCAGTTCAAGACAGACCAGGAATTCACCCCTCCACTTT.

The chain has TRBV12-3 or TRBV12-4 and TRBJ1-2, with D maybe TRBD1 (5 bases). This CDR3 comprises 13 residues. Trimming cost V 6 bases and J 8 bases, with 16 bases left between them. CDR3: CASSPKAQGGYTF. The CDR3 region has the DNA TGTGCCAGCAGCCCAAAAGCCCAGGGCGGCTACACCTTC.

This chain uses TRBV3-1 with TRBJ1-1; perhaps TRBD1 as D (6 bases). From germline, CDR1 is LGHDT and CDR2 YNNKEL (reference sequence). The CDR3 has 15 amino acids. V lost 2 bases and J lost 3, with 13 bases in between. CDR3 nucleotide sequence: TGTGCCAGCAGCCAACATGGGGGCGCGGACACTGAAGCTTTCTTT. Its translation: CASSQHGGADTEAFF.